A selection of T cell receptor beta chains follows, all from one sample in a study of vaccination and CD4 T cells after COVID-19. MiXCR was run by TCRdb on the PCR reads, yielding one entry per CDR3 protein. The table has about 13,000 distinct CDR3 sequences, 62% seen once. Antigen specificity for these receptors is unknown. Sequences were obtained from CD4+ T cells from blood, cultured in vitro. Receptor source: a human donor who had recovered from COVID-19. Both conserved end residues are part of each CDR3. The D gene is left open where the match is weak. The size of a clone is reported for some rows only, either as once, few or many, or as a class for expanded clones.

-,TRBJ1-5,18,TRBV7-5,-,-,CISVSEGRDVGSNQPQHF
few,TRBJ1-3,17,TRBV30,-,TGTGCCTGGCAAAAAGCTTGGACAACGAGACCTGGAAACACCATATATTTT,CAWQKAWTTRPGNTIYF
few,TRBJ2-7,12,TRBV28,-,TGTGCCAGCAGTTCATCTACCTACGAGCAGTACTTC,CASSSSTYEQYF
-,TRBJ2-7,11,TRBV6-1,-,TGTGCCAGCAGTGAACTCTACGAGCAGTACTTC,CASSELYEQYF
few,TRBJ2-1,17,TRBV6-2/TRBV6-3,-,TGTGCCAGCATGAGCGGGACAGTCCGTCCCCCCTACAATGAGCAGTTCTTC,CASMSGTVRPPYNEQFF
-,TRBJ1-1,15,TRBV28,TRBD1,TGTGCCATCCAACCCCCGACAGGGGGTCCAGCTGAAGCTTTCTTT,CAIQPPTGGPAEAFF
-,TRBJ2-2,14,TRBV27,-,TGTGCCACCTACCCTCTAGGGAACACCGGGGAGCTGTTTTTT,CATYPLGNTGELFF
-,TRBJ1-5,14,TRBV2,TRBD1,TGTGCCAGCACCCCCCTGACAGGGCGGCAGCCCCAGCATTTT,CASTPLTGRQPQHF
-,TRBJ2-4,17,TRBV4-1,TRBD2,TGCGCCAGCAGCCAAGTGGGACTAGCGGGAGTTTTGAACATTCAGTACTTC,CASSQVGLAGVLNIQYF
once,TRBJ2-2,13,TRBV7-3,-,TGTGCCAGCAGCGTCAGCGGCACCGGGGAGCTGTTTTTT,CASSVSGTGELFF
-,TRBJ2-5,13,TRBV20-1,-,TGCAGTGCCCAGAACAGGGTTAAGTGGACCCAGTACTTC,CSAQNRVKWTQYF
-,TRBJ1-3,15,TRBV24-1,-,TGTGCCACCAGTGATTTGCTAGGGGCTGGAAACACCATATATTTT,CATSDLLGAGNTIYF
-,TRBJ2-7,14,TRBV6-2/TRBV6-3,-,TGTGCCAGCAGCCGTATGGCAGGGGCTGGTGAGCAGTACTTC,CASSRMAGAGEQYF
-,TRBJ2-7,13,TRBV10-3,TRBD2,TGTGCCATCAGTGCTAGCGGGAACTACGAGCAGTACTTC,CAISASGNYEQYF
-,TRBJ2-7,11,TRBV7-9,-,TGTGCCAGCAGCCCATCCTACGAGCAGTACTTC,CASSPSYEQYF
-,TRBJ2-5,13,TRBV7-9,-,TGTGCCAGCAGCTTAAGGGGGAGAGAGACCCAGTACTTC,CASSLRGRETQYF
-,TRBJ2-5,12,TRBV11-2,-,TGTGCCAGCAGCTTAGATCGGGAGACCCAGTACTTC,CASSLDRETQYF
-,TRBJ1-6,16,TRBV6-1,TRBD1,TGTGCCAGCAGTCGCGGACAGGGTAGATCGAGCTCACCCCTCCACTTT,CASSRGQGRSSSPLHF
-,TRBJ2-5,13,TRBV10-2,-,TGCGCCAGCAGTGTTCAGGGCCAAGAGACCCAGTACTTC,CASSVQGQETQYF
-,TRBJ2-5,14,TRBV7-9,-,TGTGCCAGCAGCCTAAGGGTGGCCCAAGAGACCCAGTACTTC,CASSLRVAQETQYF
few,TRBJ2-4,15,TRBV20-1,-,TGCAGTGCCCCCGTTTCGGGGGCGCATCAAGACATTCAGTACTTC,CSAPVSGAHQDIQYF
-,TRBJ1-1,15,TRBV7-9,TRBD1,TGTGCCAGCAGCTCGGGTGCCGGGACAGTAACTGAAGCTTTCTTT,CASSSGAGTVTEAFF
-,TRBJ2-5,13,TRBV20-1,-,TGCAGTGCTAGAACACTAGTCCCAGAGACCCAGTACTTC,CSARTLVPETQYF
few,TRBJ2-3,17,TRBV6-5,TRBD1,TGTGCCAGCAGTTACTCGTACAGGGGGCGCGGCACAGATACGCAGTATTTT,CASSYSYRGRGTDTQYF
few,TRBJ2-3,14,TRBV20-1,TRBD2,TGCAGTGCTAGACTAGCGGGAAACACAGATACGCAGTATTTT,CSARLAGNTDTQYF
few,TRBJ1-1,17,TRBV15,-,TGTGCCACCTCGATTATGTGGGGGGCACGTTTGGGCACTGAAGCTTTCTTT,CATSIMWGARLGTEAFF
-,TRBJ1-1,15,TRBV12-3/TRBV12-4,-,TGTGCCAGCAGTCCTCGACGGGGCATGAACACTGAAGCTTTCTTT,CASSPRRGMNTEAFF
-,TRBJ2-7,15,TRBV30,TRBD2,TGTGCCTGGAGCGCCCGGACTAGCGGGGTCTACGAGCAGTACTTC,CAWSARTSGVYEQYF
-,TRBJ2-5,13,TRBV12-3/TRBV12-4,-,TGTGCCAGCAGTTTATCTTTGCAAGAGACCCAGTACTTC,CASSLSLQETQYF
-,TRBJ1-1,12,TRBV28,-,TGTGCCAGCAGCCTAGTAAACACTGAAGCTTTCTTT,CASSLVNTEAFF
-,TRBJ2-5,14,TRBV7-3,-,TGTGCCAGCAGCCTGGGTCCCGGGATTGGGGCCCAGTACTTC,CASSLGPGIGAQYF
-,TRBJ2-5,13,TRBV10-3,TRBD1,TGTGCCATTGGTGCAGGGGGCGAAGAGACCCAGTACTTC,CAIGAGGEETQYF
-,TRBJ2-3,16,TRBV20-1,TRBD2,TGCAGTGCCCCCACGCTGGGACTAGCGGGCGGAGATACGCAGTATTTT,CSAPTLGLAGGDTQYF
few,TRBJ2-1,14,TRBV20-1,TRBD2,TGCAGTGCTAGTTTTAGCGGGAGAGGGGGTGAGCAGTTCTTC,CSASFSGRGGEQFF
-,TRBJ2-2,13,TRBV12-3/TRBV12-4,-,TGTGCCAGCAGTTTGCTGAACACCGGGGAGCTGTTTTTT,CASSLLNTGELFF
few,TRBJ1-1,15,TRBV10-3,TRBD1,TGTGCCACCCACGGACAGGGCAATGTGGGCACTGAAGCTTTCTTT,CATHGQGNVGTEAFF
-,TRBJ1-1,14,TRBV12-3/TRBV12-4,-,TGTGCCAGCAGTCCCTCGGGGGTAGGGACTGAAGCTTTCTTT,CASSPSGVGTEAFF
once,TRBJ2-1,18,TRBV7-9,TRBD2,TGTGCCAGCAGCCACCGGACTAGGTTTAAGAGCTCCTACAATGAGCAGTTCTTC,CASSHRTRFKSSYNEQFF
-,TRBJ2-7,15,TRBV7-6,TRBD2,TGTGCCAGCAGTAAAAGACTAGCGGGGAGGCACGAGCAGTACTTC,CASSKRLAGRHEQYF
-,TRBJ1-1,15,TRBV6-4,TRBD1,TGTGCCAGCCACCCCCCGCAGGGGGCACCCCTTGAAGCTTTCTTT,CASHPPQGAPLEAFF
few,TRBJ1-2,13,TRBV24-1,-,TGTGCCACCAGTGATTTGTGGCACTCTGGCTACACCTTC,CATSDLWHSGYTF
few,TRBJ1-2,14,TRBV6-5,-,TGTGCCAGCAGTTACGGTCGGGGGGACTATGGCTACACCTTC,CASSYGRGDYGYTF
-,TRBJ1-2,13,TRBV5-4,-,TGTGCCAGCAGCCCCTCTGGGAACTATGGCTACACCTTC,CASSPSGNYGYTF
-,TRBJ2-7,13,TRBV7-7,-,TGTGCCAGCAGCTTAGGACAGGACTACGAGCAGTACTTC,CASSLGQDYEQYF
-,TRBJ2-2,14,TRBV18,-,TGTGCCAGCTCACCCCGTAAAGGGACCGGGGAGCTGTTTTTT,CASSPRKGTGELFF
-,TRBJ1-1,15,TRBV7-6,-,TGTGCCAGCAGCTTAGCGCGTGGGGGAGTGGTTGAAGCTTTCTTT,CASSLARGGVVEAFF
few,TRBJ2-5,14,TRBV2,-,TGTGCCAGCAGTGAAATCACAGGGAGGGAGACCCAGTACTTC,CASSEITGRETQYF
-,TRBJ2-7,15,TRBV20-1,TRBD2,TGCAGTGCTCTGGGTGGACTAGTGGGCAGGGTCGAGCAGTACTTC,CSALGGLVGRVEQYF
-,TRBJ2-3,14,TRBV12-5,-,TGTGCTAGTGGTCCCGGGACACCGGGAGATACGCAGTATTTT,CASGPGTPGDTQYF
large,TRBJ2-5,13,TRBV7-9,-,TGTGCCAGCAGGGACAAGGTTCAAGAGACCCAGTACTTC,CASRDKVQETQYF